This passage covers 28 T cell receptor beta chains from one sample sequenced in a study of shared clonotypes between healthy human individuals. Using immunoSEQ multiplex PCR, the repertoire was profiled, and TCRdb retains in-frame clones only, with some absent. This sample yields millions of clones, of which roughly 92% are seen a single time; roughly 0.14% belongs to the top ten. The material sequenced was naive CD4+ T cells sorted from blood. Sample subset: CD45RA+ positively selected. These receptors were obtained from a man younger than 35 in good health.

V usage is TRBV5-5 and J usage is TRBJ1-2; D remains unclear. Germline assignment: CDR1 SGHKS and CDR2 YYEKEE (reference sequence). The CDR3 has 18 amino acids. V was trimmed by 3 bases and J by 4 bases, leaving 25 bases between them. CDR3 nucleotide sequence: TGTGCCAGCAGCTATTTGGCGGAGGAGTTAGGGTTGGGCTATGGCTACACCTTC. Translating it yields CASSYLAEELGLGYGYTF.

The chain joins TRBV5-6 to TRBJ1-6, with 9 bases lining up with TRBD1. With V trimmed by 0 bases and J by 5 bases, 3 bases remained unmatched. The CDR3 contains 16 residues. Per the germline V gene, CDR1 is SGHDT and CDR2 is YYEEEE. CDR3 sequence: CASSLVGDRDNSPLHF. CDR3 DNA sequence: TGTGCCAGCAGCTTGGTGGGGGACAGGGATAATTCACCCCTCCACTTT.

This sequence joins TRBV25-1 and TRBJ2-7; 8 bases map to TRBD2. Per germline, CDR1 MGHDK and CDR2 SYGVNS. This CDR3 contains 15 residues. Trimming removed 4 bases from V and 0 bases from J; junction bases left unmatched: 5. CDR3 bases: TGTGCCAGCAGTGCCGGAGGGACTAGCTCCTACGAGCAGTACTTC. Its protein product is CASSAGGTSSYEQYF.

This chain joins TRBV5-1 and TRBJ2-1; D possibly corresponds to TRBD2 (7 bases). V shed 5 bases and J shed 6 bases, with 18 bases lying between them. CDR3 length: 15 residues. The germline V gene has CDR1 SGHRS and CDR2 YFSETQ. CDR3 DNA sequence: TGCGCCAGCAGTCGAGGGGGGCTAGCGGTCAATGAGCAGTTCTTC. Protein product: CASSRGGLAVNEQFF.

The chain couples TRBV5-1 to TRBJ2-7, with TRBD2 identical over 8 bases. Losses at the gene ends were 0 bases for V and 4 bases for J; bases not matched to a gene: 9. CDR3 size: 16 residues. Germline-derived CDR1 and CDR2 are SGHRS and YFSETQ. CDR3 DNA: TGCGCCAGCAGCTTGGCACTTAGCGGGATGGGTTACGAGCAGTACTTC. Encoded protein: CASSLALSGMGYEQYF.

Turning to this clone: Other DNA sequences in the same sample also yield this CDR3. This chain uses TRBV5-1 with TRBJ2-1, with a weak D call TRBD1 (6 bases). V was shortened by 3 bases and J by 5 bases, with 9 bases between the two germline ends. Germline CDR1 SGHRS, CDR2 YFSETQ. The CDR3 runs to 13 residues. In nucleotides, the CDR3 is TGCGCCAGCAGCTCCCGGACAGACAATGAGCAGTTCTTC. This encodes CASSSRTDNEQFF.

This clone was seen only a few times. V and J are TRBV18 and TRBJ2-2; D unresolved. This CDR3 has 13 residues. V lost 1 base and J lost 6, with 6 bases in between. Germline assignment: CDR1 KGHSH and CDR2 LQKENI. CDR3 amino acids: CASSPLEAGELFF. In DNA form, the CDR3 reads TGTGCCAGCTCACCACTAGAAGCCGGGGAGCTGTTTTTT.

The chain combines TRBV19 with TRBJ1-4; D is ambiguous. V lost 2 bases to trimming and J lost 8 bases, with 9 bases between them. The CDR3 consists of 13 residues. Germline-derived CDR1 and CDR2 are LNHDA and SQIVND (reference sequence). The DNA of the CDR3 is TGTGCCAGTAGTATAAGGGAGGCGGAAAAACTGTTTTTT. It codes for CASSIREAEKLFF.

The chain joins TRBV6-5 to TRBJ1-2; D is possibly TRBD1 (5 bases). Between the trimmed V and J ends, which lost 6 bases and 4 bases, there was a span of 12 bases. Germline CDR1 MNHEY, CDR2 SVGAGI. The CDR3 sequence is 13 residues long. The CDR3 loop is CASSPDSRYGYTF. DNA of the CDR3: TGTGCCAGCAGCCCTGACAGTCGCTATGGCTACACCTTC.

The genes are TRBV28 and TRBJ1-1; the D is unclear. CDR3 length: 15 residues. V dropped 4 bases and J dropped 0 bases, with 12 bases sitting between them. Per germline, CDR1 MDHEN and CDR2 SYDVKM. The CDR3, as DNA: TGTGCCAGCAGTTCAGGAAAGTTCATGAACACTGAAGCTTTCTTT. Its protein product is CASSSGKFMNTEAFF.

This clone was recorded only once. The chain uses TRBV10-1 and TRBJ2-1; D not certain. Trimming took 5 bases from V and 8 from J, leaving 13 bases between them. Germline V lookup: CDR1 WNHNN, CDR2 SYGVQD (reference sequence). The CDR3 runs to 13 residues. CDR3 amino acids: CASSIGGRDEQFF. As DNA, the CDR3 is TGCGCCAGCAGTATTGGCGGACGGGATGAGCAGTTCTTC.

V is TRBV6-1 and J is TRBJ2-2, with D tentatively TRBD2 (5 bases). This CDR3 is 19 amino acids long. Trimming took off 2 bases at V and 0 bases at J, with 19 bases between the two ends. Germline V gene data show CDR1 as MNHNS and CDR2 as SASEGT. In DNA form, the CDR3 reads TGTGCCAGCAGTGAATGGAGAAACGGGGTCCTCGCGAACACCGGGGAGCTGTTTTTT. Protein sequence: CASSEWRNGVLANTGELFF.

This rearrangement joins TRBV7-2 to TRBJ1-4, with TRBD1 as a possible D gene (6 bases). V dropped 3 bases and J dropped 8 bases, with 13 bases sitting between them. The CDR3 runs 14 residues. Germline V gives CDR1 SGHTA, CDR2 FQGNSA. The DNA for the CDR3 is TGTGCCAGCAGCTTGGAGCAGAGGGGGGAAAAACTGTTTTTT. Protein product: CASSLEQRGEKLFF. Filled out from reference TRBV7-2 and TRBJ1-4, the complete variable domain reads GAGVSQSPSNKVTEKGKDVELRCDPISGHTALYWYRQSLGQGLEFLIYFQGNSAPDKSGLPSDRFSAERTGGSVSTLTIQRTQQEDSAVYLCASSLEQRGEKLFFGSGTQLSVL.

The rearrangement joins TRBV14 to TRBJ1-4, with D possibly matching TRBD1 (5 bases). Between the trimmed V and J ends, which lost 3 bases and 7 bases, there was a span of 18 bases. The CDR3 is 16 residues long. CDR1 and CDR2 from the germline V gene are SGHDN and FVKESK. DNA for the CDR3: TGTGCCAGCAGCCAGGGCCTATGGGAGAGGGGTGAAAAACTGTTTTTT. It encodes CASSQGLWERGEKLFF.

The rearrangement links TRBV6-5 to TRBJ1-2; TRBD1 agrees at 9 bases. The germline V gene has CDR1 MNHEY and CDR2 SVGAGI. The CDR3 is 14 amino acids. V shed 6 bases, J shed 8 bases, and the junction held 10 bases outside the gene matches. CDR3 in DNA: TGTGCCAGCAGGGGCACAGGGGGCGCGCGGGGCTACACCTTC. It yields the protein CASRGTGGARGYTF.

This clone was seen a single time. The chain combines TRBV2 with TRBJ2-6, with D possibly TRBD2 on 6 matching bases. The germline V gene encodes CDR1 SNHLY and CDR2 FYNNEI. V dropped 11 bases and J dropped 0 bases, with 17 bases sitting between them. This CDR3 comprises 16 residues. The CDR3 region is CAGSRDSNSGANVLTF. The CDR3 region has the DNA TGTGCCGGATCCCGGGACTCAAACTCTGGGGCCAACGTCCTGACTTTC.

The chain links TRBV6-5 to TRBJ1-2; weak D call: TRBD1 (6 bases). The germline V and J ends were trimmed by 5 bases and 8 bases, with 15 bases remaining between them. Germline V gene lookup returns CDR1 MNHEY and CDR2 SVGAGI. This CDR3 is 13 amino acids long. The DNA of the CDR3 is TGTGCCAGCAGTAACGGACAGAACGGGGGCTACACCTTC. Its translation: CASSNGQNGGYTF.

This chain links TRBV6-1 with TRBJ2-3, with D tentatively TRBD2 (5 bases). Germline V lookup: CDR1 MNHNS, CDR2 SASEGT. This CDR3 contains 14 residues. Trimming took off 4 bases at V and 0 bases at J, with 8 bases between the two ends. As DNA, the CDR3 is TGTGCCAGCAGTGTGGACTTTAGCACAGATACGCAGTATTTT. Protein: CASSVDFSTDTQYF.

The count of this clone is one. The chain has TRBV5-4 and TRBJ2-5; possible D gene TRBD1, 5 bases. Germline CDR1 reads SGHNT; CDR2 reads YYREEE (reference sequence). With 0 bases removed from V and 4 bases from J, the gap between germline ends came to 10 bases. The CDR3 spans 14 residues. CDR3 region: CASSLDLQGETQYF. In nucleotides, the CDR3 is TGTGCCAGCAGCTTGGATTTGCAGGGAGAGACCCAGTACTTC.

V is TRBV11-2 and J is TRBJ2-7; D not certain. Trimming took 4 bases from V and 8 from J, leaving 12 bases between them. This CDR3 has 12 amino acids. The V gene's germline CDR1 is SGHAT and CDR2 FQNNGV. The CDR3 bases are TGTGCCAGCAGCTCCAACCCCTCCCAGCAGTACTTC. Translated: CASSSNPSQQYF.

The rearrangement uses TRBV7-2 and TRBJ1-6; 7 nucleotides agree with TRBD1. The V and J ends lost 3 bases and 6 bases, in that order; junction bases with no gene match: 8. Germline CDR1 is SGHTA and CDR2 is FQGNSA. The CDR3 contains 16 residues. CDR3 DNA: TGTGCCAGCAGCTTCTGGACAGGTGGAGGTAATTCACCCCTCCACTTT. Its translation: CASSFWTGGGNSPLHF. The complete variable domain, with remaining parts taken from reference TRBV7-2 and TRBJ1-6, reads GAGVSQSPSNKVTEKGKDVELRCDPISGHTALYWYRQSLGQGLEFLIYFQGNSAPDKSGLPSDRFSAERTGGSVSTLTIQRTQQEDSAVYLCASSFWTGGGNSPLHFGNGTRLTVT.

This clone was counted once. The V gene is TRBV6-5, the J gene TRBJ1-2; D gene uncertain. V lost 8 bases to trimming and J lost 6 bases, with 10 bases between them. This CDR3 contains 11 residues. CDR1 and CDR2 from the germline V gene are MNHEY and SVGAGI. CDR3 loop: CASGVNHGYTF. CDR3 nucleotide sequence: TGTGCCAGCGGGGTGAACCATGGCTACACCTTC.

V gene TRBV7-8 combines with J gene TRBJ1-4; D is possibly TRBD1 (5 bases). This CDR3 has 17 residues. Germline-derived CDR1 and CDR2 are SGHVS and FQNEAQ. Deletions cut 4 bases from V and 0 bases from J, with 15 bases between. CDR3 sequence: CASSSVPGIATNEKLFF. The DNA of the CDR3 is TGTGCCAGCAGCTCCGTCCCAGGGATAGCAACTAATGAAAAACTGTTTTTT.

The chain uses TRBV4-3 and TRBJ1-2; the D gene is possibly TRBD1 (6 bases). The germline gives CDR1 LGHNA, CDR2 YSLEER. Trimming left V 1 base short and J 4 bases short, with 10 bases between. CDR3 size: 14 residues. This CDR3 reads CASSQGGGGYGYTF. The CDR3, as DNA: TGCGCCAGCAGCCAAGGAGGGGGGGGCTATGGCTACACCTTC.

This clone was seen a few times. V and J are TRBV6-5 and TRBJ1-1; D is uncertain. V shed 5 bases and J shed 3 bases, with 10 bases lying between them. Germline CDR1 and CDR2: MNHEY and SVGAGI. The CDR3 is 13 residues long. The CDR3, as DNA: TGTGCCAGCAGTGACCGGTTGGACACTGAAGCTTTCTTT. Translating gives CASSDRLDTEAFF.

The V call is TRBV5-1, the J call TRBJ2-7; TRBD2 agrees at 14 bases. Per germline, CDR1 SGHRS and CDR2 YFSETQ. The V segment lost 4 bases and the J segment 4 bases; nucleotides outside the gene matches: 7. CDR3 length: 16 residues. This CDR3 reads CASSVGLAGGKYEQYF. The CDR3 DNA is TGCGCCAGCAGCGTCGGACTAGCGGGGGGCAAATACGAGCAGTACTTC.

DNA for the CDR3: TGTGCCAGTAGTATAGCGGGGGTGGATACGCAGTATTTT. It translates to CASSIAGVDTQYF. J is TRBJ2-3 and V is TRBV19; tentatively, D is TRBD2 (6 bases). V was clipped by 1 base and J by 6 bases, with 8 bases between them. Germline CDR1 and CDR2: LNHDA and SQIVND (reference sequence). The length of the CDR3 is 13 residues.

The genes are TRBV7-8 and TRBJ1-5, with a possible D match to TRBD1 (6 bases). This CDR3 has 16 residues. Deletions cut 4 bases from V and 9 bases from J, with 22 bases between. Per germline, CDR1 SGHVS and CDR2 FQNEAQ. The CDR3 coding sequence is TGTGCCAGCAGCTCCACCGGGACAACCACTACGCGGCCCCAGCATTTT. This translates into CASSSTGTTTTRPQHF.